What follows are 2 T cell receptor beta chains derived from one specimen sequenced in a study of control samples from healthy donors and cancer patients. Clones were sequenced by immunoSEQ multiplex PCR, and TCRdb holds only the in-frame ones, with some missing. This sample has some 410,000 clones, with 90% found just once. Sequencing input: PBMCs. Receptors were obtained from a man aged 40-49 years with head and neck cancer.

The chain couples TRBV7-9 to TRBJ1-4, with D uncertain. Germline-derived CDR1 and CDR2 are SEHNR and FQNEAQ (reference sequence). The germline V and J ends were trimmed by 4 bases and 5 bases, with 14 bases remaining between them. This CDR3 comprises 15 residues. CDR3 protein: CASSSNGPKNEKLFF. The CDR3 DNA sequence: TGTGCCAGCAGCTCGAACGGGCCTAAAAATGAAAAACTGTTTTTT. Full variable domain (missing parts from reference TRBV7-9 and TRBJ1-4): DTGVSQNPRHKITKRGQNVTFRCDPISEHNRLYWYRQTLGQGPEFLTYFQNEAQLEKSRLLSDRFSAERPKGSFSTLEIQRTEQGDSAMYLCASSSNGPKNEKLFFGSGTQLSVL.

This rearrangement joins TRBV7-6 to TRBJ1-6; D not certain. Germline V gene sequence: CDR1 SGHVS, CDR2 FNYEAQ. CDR3 length: 14 amino acids. Trimming left V 7 bases short and J 6 bases short, with 13 bases between. The CDR3 is CASKVQDGNSPLHF. The CDR3, as DNA: TGTGCCAGCAAGGTCCAGGACGGTAATTCACCCCTCCACTTT.